Presented here are 4 T cell receptor beta chains from one specimen sequenced in a study of Graves' ophthalmopathy and Graves' hyperthyroidism. Amplified TCR beta CDR3 regions were obtained using RNA transcripts as template. The first round was an RT-PCR with HTBI primers, and the second round was a multiplex PCR. TCRdb independently ran MiXCR on the multiplex PCR reads; one entry per CDR3 protein. The sample consists of about 390,000 distinct CDR3 sequences, approximately 15% of them appearing once. The specimen sequenced was peripheral blood. The origin of the receptors is a woman younger than 30 with stable Graves' hyperthyroidism.

There are many counts of this clonotype. V usage is TRBV27 and J usage is TRBJ2-7; TRBD1 aligns across 9 bases. Germline lookup yields CDR1 MNHEY and CDR2 SMNVEV (reference sequence). This CDR3 comprises 13 residues. V was clipped by 5 bases and J by 6 bases; unmatched bases: 5. The CDR3 is CASSHQTGGEQYF. For the CDR3, the DNA is TGTGCCAGCAGTCACCAGACAGGGGGCGAGCAGTACTTC.

This clonotype has just a few counts. The chain is built from TRBV4-1 and TRBJ1-2; D uncertain. The CDR3 contains 17 residues. Germline V CDR1 and CDR2: MGHRA, YSYEKL. Trimming shortened V by 0 bases and J by 0 bases, and 14 bases separated the two germline ends. The DNA for the CDR3 is TGCGCCAGCAGCCAAGATGAAAGTGCGGGCCCTAACTATGGCTACACCTTC. Its translation is CASSQDESAGPNYGYTF.

This clonotype showed up just a few times. In DNA, the CDR3 is TGTGCCAGCAGCCAAGCCAGCGGGGGGACTTCCTACGAGCAGTACTTC. Its protein product is CASSQASGGTSYEQYF. V is TRBV4-2 and J is TRBJ2-7, with 9 nucleotides matching TRBD2. Per the germline V gene, CDR1 is LGHNA and CDR2 is YNFKEQ. V trimming: 1 base; J trimming: 1 base; junction bases outside the gene matches: 5. This CDR3 has 16 residues.

This clonotype has ten or more counts. V and J are TRBV12-3 or TRBV12-4 and TRBJ2-2; 8 nucleotides line up with TRBD1. Trimming took 1 base from V and 8 from J; bases not matched to a gene: 3. The CDR3 length is 14 residues. CDR3 bases: TGTGCCAGCAGTTTAGACAGGGGGACGGGGGAGCTGTTTTTT. It codes for CASSLDRGTGELFF.